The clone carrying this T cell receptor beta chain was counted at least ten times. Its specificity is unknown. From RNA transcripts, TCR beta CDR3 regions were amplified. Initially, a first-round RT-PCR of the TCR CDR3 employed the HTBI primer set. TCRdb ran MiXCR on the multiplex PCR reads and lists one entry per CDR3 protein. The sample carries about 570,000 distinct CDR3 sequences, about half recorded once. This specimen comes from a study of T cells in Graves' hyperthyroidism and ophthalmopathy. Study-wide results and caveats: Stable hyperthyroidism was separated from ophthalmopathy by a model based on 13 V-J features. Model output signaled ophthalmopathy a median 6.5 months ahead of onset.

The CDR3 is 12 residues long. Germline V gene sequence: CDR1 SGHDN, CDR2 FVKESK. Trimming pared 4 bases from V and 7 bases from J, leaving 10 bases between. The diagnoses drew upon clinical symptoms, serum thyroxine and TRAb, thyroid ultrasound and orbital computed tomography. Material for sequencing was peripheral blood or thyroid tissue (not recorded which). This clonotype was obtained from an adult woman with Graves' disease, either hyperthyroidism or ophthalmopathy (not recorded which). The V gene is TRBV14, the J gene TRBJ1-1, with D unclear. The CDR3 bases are TGTGCCAGCAGCCGGCATGTTTTTGAAGCTTTCTTT. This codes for CASSRHVFEAFF. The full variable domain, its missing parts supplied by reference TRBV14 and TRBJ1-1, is EAGVTQFPSHSVIEKGQTVTLRCDPISGHDNLYWYRRVMGKEIKFLLHFVKESKQDESGMPNNRFLAERTGGTYSTLKVQPAELEDSGVYFCASSRHVFEAFFGQGTRLTVV.